The 19 T cell receptor beta chains presented below share a single source sample, sequenced in a study of T cells in Graves' hyperthyroidism and ophthalmopathy. The CDR3 regions of TCR beta were amplified from RNA transcripts. RT-PCR in the first round (using the HTBI primer set) targeted the TCR CDR3. TCRdb passed the multiplex PCR reads through MiXCR, listing each CDR3 protein once. Counted here are approximately 740,000 distinct CDR3 sequences, around 15% occurring once; the ten biggest clones make up 10%. The sequenced material came from blood. The receptors shown here come from a woman between 18 and 30 years old with Graves' hyperthyroidism.

This clonotype was observed at least ten times. The chain combines TRBV6-1 with TRBJ1-4, with D possibly being TRBD1 (5 bases). The V end lost 6 bases, the J end lost 1 base, and 9 bases lay between the germline ends. The CDR3 spans 14 residues. Germline CDR1 is MNHNS and CDR2 is SASEGT. The CDR3 nucleotides are TGTGCCAGCAGAAGACAGCAAACTAATGAAAAACTGTTTTTT. Amino acids: CASRRQQTNEKLFF.

In its sample, this clonotype was seen many times. V usage is TRBV6-5 and J usage is TRBJ2-4; no firm D call. CDR1 and CDR2 (germline): MNHEY, SVGAGI. V dropped 2 bases and J dropped 2 bases, with 13 bases sitting between them. This CDR3 is built from 16 residues. CDR3: CASSYSVQVSKNIQYF. For the CDR3, the DNA is TGTGCCAGCAGTTACAGCGTCCAGGTTTCCAAAAACATTCAGTACTTC.

The chain has TRBV18 and TRBJ1-2, with a tentative D call TRBD1 (6 bases). Germline-derived CDR1 and CDR2 are KGHSH and LQKENI. The CDR3 sequence is 13 residues long. The V end lost 5 bases, the J end lost 8 bases, and 15 bases lay between the germline ends. CDR3 amino acids: CASSEGAQGGYTF. CDR3 coding DNA: TGTGCCAGCTCAGAAGGAGCCCAGGGGGGCTACACCTTC.

The V call is TRBV4-1, the J call TRBJ2-7; a possible D gene is TRBD1 (5 bases). The V end was cut by 0 bases, the J end by 1 base, with 10 bases between. The germline CDR1 and CDR2 sequences are MGHRA and YSYEKL. The CDR3 is 15 residues long. The CDR3 reads CASSQDRSGSYEQYF. Here the CDR3 DNA reads TGCGCCAGCAGCCAAGATCGATCAGGGTCCTACGAGCAGTACTTC.

This clonotype has at least ten counts. The chain combines TRBV3-1 with TRBJ2-2; D uncertain. The V end was cut by 10 bases, the J end by 3 bases, with 15 bases between. This CDR3 comprises 14 residues. Germline lookup yields CDR1 LGHDT and CDR2 YNNKEL (reference sequence). The CDR3 region is CATMTSAHTGELFF. DNA of the CDR3: TGTGCCACAATGACATCGGCGCACACCGGGGAGCTGTTTTTT.

This clonotype was found many times. The chain joins TRBV29-1 to TRBJ2-3; D is possibly TRBD2 (5 bases). This CDR3 contains 13 residues. Trimming cost V 7 bases and J 0 bases, with 11 bases left between them. The germline V gene has CDR1 SQVTM and CDR2 ANQGSEA. The CDR3 DNA is TGCAGCGCCGTGAGCGGCAGCACAGATACGCAGTATTTT. Translated, it gives CSAVSGSTDTQYF.

This clonotype was picked up many times. The chain links TRBV12-3 or TRBV12-4 to TRBJ2-1; perhaps TRBD1 as D (5 bases). The CDR3 extends over 15 amino acids. Deletions cut 5 bases from V and 4 bases from J, with 15 bases between. The CDR3 DNA sequence: TGTGCCAGCAGTGCCCAGGGAAACGGGTACAATGAGCAGTTCTTC. The encoded protein is CASSAQGNGYNEQFF.

In this sample, this clonotype turned up a few times. The chain couples TRBV7-9 to TRBJ2-3; tentative D call: TRBD2 (5 bases). Trimming took off 0 bases at V and 8 bases at J, with 15 bases between the two ends. This CDR3 spans 15 amino acids. Germline CDR1 and CDR2: SEHNR and FQNEAQ (reference sequence). CDR3 DNA sequence: TGTGCCAGCAGCTTAGCGGGAGTCTTCGCAGGTACGCAGTATTTT. This encodes CASSLAGVFAGTQYF. Supplemented by reference TRBV7-9 and TRBJ2-3, the full variable domain reads DTGVSQNPRHKITKRGQNVTFRCDPISEHNRLYWYRQTLGQGPEFLTYFQNEAQLEKSRLLSDRFSAERPKGSFSTLEIQRTEQGDSAMYLCASSLAGVFAGTQYFGPGTRLTVL.

This clonotype was observed a handful of times. The rearrangement joins TRBV19 to TRBJ1-5, with 8 bases lining up with TRBD1. The CDR3 runs to 16 residues. CDR1 is LNHDA and CDR2 is SQIVND in the germline V gene (reference sequence). V shed 5 bases, J shed 4 bases, and the junction held 10 bases outside the gene matches. DNA for the CDR3: TGTGCCAGTAGTGCTTTGACAGGGGCGAATAATCAGCCCCAGCATTTT. It yields the protein CASSALTGANNQPQHF. The full variable domain, rest sourced from reference TRBV19 and TRBJ1-5, is DGGITQSPKYLFRKEGQNVTLSCEQNLNHDAMYWYRQDPGQGLRLIYYSQIVNDFQKGDIAEGYSVSREKKESFPLTVTSAQKNPTAFYLCASSALTGANNQPQHFGDGTRLSIL.

The chain recombines TRBV20-1 with TRBJ2-7; 7 bases align to TRBD2. The CDR3 runs 12 residues. Germline V CDR1 and CDR2: DFQATT, SNEGSKA (reference sequence). The junction had 8 bases not matched to a gene; V was cut back by 7 bases and J by 5 bases. The CDR3, as DNA: TGCAGTGGTAAACTAGCGCTCCACGAGCAGTACTTC. It specifies CSGKLALHEQYF.

The chain has TRBV27 and TRBJ2-3; 10 bases are shared with TRBD2. This CDR3 is built from 15 residues. The germline V gene encodes CDR1 MNHEY and CDR2 SMNVEV (reference sequence). Trimming removed 3 bases from V and 5 bases from J; junction bases left unmatched: 5. The CDR3 nucleotides are TGTGCCAGCAGTTTGACTAGCGGGCGTATAGATACGCAGTATTTT. It is translated as CASSLTSGRIDTQYF.

This clonotype was seen repeatedly, ten times or more. The chain couples TRBV28 to TRBJ1-2; D may be TRBD1 (6 bases). This CDR3 spans 14 amino acids. V was pared by 8 bases and J by 8 bases, with 21 bases between. Germline V gene sequence: CDR1 MDHEN, CDR2 SYDVKM. CDR3 region: CASRYPVGARGYTF. The CDR3 DNA sequence: TGTGCCAGCCGCTACCCCGTGGGGGCGCGAGGCTACACCTTC.

This clonotype was recorded many times. V usage is TRBV29-1 and J usage is TRBJ2-3, with D tentatively TRBD1 (5 bases). V was trimmed by 7 bases and J by 2 bases, leaving 13 bases between them. CDR1 and CDR2 from the germline V gene are SQVTM and ANQGSEA. The CDR3 is made up of 13 amino acids. The CDR3 DNA reads TGCAGCGGAACCGACAGTGACACAGATACGCAGTATTTT. This gives the protein CSGTDSDTDTQYF.

This clonotype was seen many times. The gene calls are TRBV11-1 and TRBJ2-1; 7 nucleotides match TRBD2. The ends lost 5 bases at V and 3 bases at J; junction bases unmatched: 7. CDR1 and CDR2 from the germline V gene are SGHAT and FQDESV (reference sequence). The CDR3 is 15 residues long. CDR3 in amino acids: CASSSASGDYNEQFF. In DNA, the CDR3 is TGTGCCAGCAGCAGCGCTAGCGGAGACTACAATGAGCAGTTCTTC. Complete variable domain (other parts from reference TRBV11-1 and TRBJ2-1): EAEVAQSPRYKITEKSQAVAFWCDPISGHATLYWYRQILGQGPELLVQFQDESVVDDSQLPKDRFSAERLKGVDSTLKIQPAELGDSAMYLCASSSASGDYNEQFFGPGTRLTVL.

This clonotype was picked up many times. This sequence joins TRBV7-9 and TRBJ2-1, with D possibly matching TRBD2 (5 bases). Germline CDR1 SEHNR, CDR2 FQNEAQ (reference sequence). The CDR3 spans 13 residues. Between the trimmed V and J ends, which lost 11 bases and 7 bases, there was a span of 18 bases. CDR3 in amino acids: CAVLPGNGNEQFF. CDR3 nucleotides: TGTGCCGTCCTTCCGGGAAACGGGAATGAGCAGTTCTTC.

This clonotype has ten or more counts. The CDR3 protein is CASSSLPTDTQYF. CDR3 coding DNA: TGTGCCAGCAGTTCCCTGCCCACAGATACGCAGTATTTT. This chain links TRBV28 with TRBJ2-3, with D unclear. V dropped 4 bases and J dropped 2 bases, with 7 bases sitting between them. Germline lookup yields CDR1 MDHEN and CDR2 SYDVKM. CDR3 length equals 13 residues.

This clonotype came up many times. This chain uses TRBV27 with TRBJ2-7; 9 bases match TRBD1. The CDR3 loop spans 14 amino acids. Germline lookup yields CDR1 MNHEY and CDR2 SMNVEV (reference sequence). The V and J ends lost 6 bases and 0 bases, in that order; junction bases with no gene match: 3. The CDR3 is CASRGTGRSYEQYF. The DNA of the CDR3 is TGTGCCAGCAGAGGGACAGGGCGCTCCTACGAGCAGTACTTC.

This clonotype was observed many times. V gene TRBV7-9 combines with J gene TRBJ1-1, with a weak D call TRBD1 (5 bases). From germline, CDR1 is SEHNR and CDR2 FQNEAQ (reference sequence). The CDR3 runs to 16 residues. Deletions cut 2 bases from V and 8 bases from J, with 21 bases between. Here the CDR3 reads CASSLSAGMTEIEAFF. CDR3 nucleotides: TGTGCCAGCAGCTTAAGCGCCGGTATGACAGAAATAGAAGCTTTCTTT. The full variable domain, with the rest looked up from reference TRBV7-9 and TRBJ1-1, is DTGVSQNPRHKITKRGQNVTFRCDPISEHNRLYWYRQTLGQGPEFLTYFQNEAQLEKSRLLSDRFSAERPKGSFSTLEIQRTEQGDSAMYLCASSLSAGMTEIEAFFGQGTRLTVV.

This clonotype has a count of ten or more. J is TRBJ1-5 and V is TRBV28; D ambiguous. The length of the CDR3 is 16 residues. Germline-derived CDR1 and CDR2 are MDHEN and SYDVKM. V lost 6 bases to trimming and J lost 7 bases, with 22 bases between them. The CDR3 sequence is CASSLRRRRAVQPQHF. CDR3 nucleotides: TGTGCCAGCAGCCTCCGTCGGAGAAGGGCGGTACAGCCCCAGCATTTT.